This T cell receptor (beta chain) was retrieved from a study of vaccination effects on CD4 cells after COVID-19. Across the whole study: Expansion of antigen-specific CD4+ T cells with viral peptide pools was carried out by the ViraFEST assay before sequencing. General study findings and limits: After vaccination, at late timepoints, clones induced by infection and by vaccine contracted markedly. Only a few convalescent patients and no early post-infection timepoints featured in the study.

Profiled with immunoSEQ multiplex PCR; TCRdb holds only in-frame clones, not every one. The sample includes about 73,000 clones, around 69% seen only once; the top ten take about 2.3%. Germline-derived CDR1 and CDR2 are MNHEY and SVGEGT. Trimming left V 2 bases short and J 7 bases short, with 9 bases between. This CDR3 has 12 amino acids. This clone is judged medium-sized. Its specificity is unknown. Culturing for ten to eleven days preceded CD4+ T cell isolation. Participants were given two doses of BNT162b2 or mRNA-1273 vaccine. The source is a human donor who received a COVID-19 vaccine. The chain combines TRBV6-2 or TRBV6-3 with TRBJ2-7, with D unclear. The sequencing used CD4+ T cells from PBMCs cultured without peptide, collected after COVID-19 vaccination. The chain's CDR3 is CASSYNVGEQYV. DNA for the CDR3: TGTGCCAGCAGTTACAACGTGGGTGAGCAGTACGTC.